This TCR beta chain originates from a study of CD8+ T cells in alopecia areata. Trimming cost V 0 bases and J 4 bases, with 6 bases left between them. This CDR3 contains 12 residues. Germline V lookup: CDR1 GTSNPN, CDR2 SVGIG (reference sequence). Specified treatment: oral pan-JAK inhibitor, 5-10 mg twice daily. Of note for this clone: Other DNA sequences of this sample code for an identical CDR3.

RNA was extracted and reverse transcribed into cDNA as the sequencing template. The protocol was immunoSEQ multiplex PCR, while the TCRdb copy is restricted to in-frame clones and leaves out a portion. This table has some 200,000 clones, 60% to 70% appearing once. Sample: CD4+ T cells sorted from blood, taken at week 4, from a patient treated with tofacitinib. This chain connects TRBV30 to TRBJ2-5, with D perhaps matching TRBD2 (5 bases). The TCR originated in a human donor with alopecia areata. CDR3 amino acids: CAWSVGGETQYF. The CDR3 DNA is TGTGCCTGGAGTGTAGGAGGAGAGACCCAGTACTTC.